In its sample, the clone carrying this TCR beta chain was seen many times. This specimen belongs to a study of T-cell reconstitution after alpha-beta-depleted transplantation in children. TCRbeta library preparation incorporated unique molecular identifiers. In TCRdb, the PCR reads were re-called with MiXCR into one record per CDR3 protein. The data contain 200,000 to 300,000 distinct CDR3 sequences, 12% of them singletons. CDR1 MNHEY and CDR2 SVGAGI come from the germline V gene. This CDR3 spans 11 amino acids. With 2 bases removed from V and 4 bases from J, the gap between germline ends came to 3 bases.

The material was PBMCs from the stem cell graft donor, obtained from the stem cell graft. The V gene is TRBV6-5, the J gene TRBJ2-7; no clear D gene. The sequence derives from a human donor who donated a stem cell graft to a child with acute lymphoblastic leukemia. The CDR3: CASSYNYEQYF. The DNA of the CDR3 is TGTGCCAGCAGTTACAATTACGAGCAGTACTTC.